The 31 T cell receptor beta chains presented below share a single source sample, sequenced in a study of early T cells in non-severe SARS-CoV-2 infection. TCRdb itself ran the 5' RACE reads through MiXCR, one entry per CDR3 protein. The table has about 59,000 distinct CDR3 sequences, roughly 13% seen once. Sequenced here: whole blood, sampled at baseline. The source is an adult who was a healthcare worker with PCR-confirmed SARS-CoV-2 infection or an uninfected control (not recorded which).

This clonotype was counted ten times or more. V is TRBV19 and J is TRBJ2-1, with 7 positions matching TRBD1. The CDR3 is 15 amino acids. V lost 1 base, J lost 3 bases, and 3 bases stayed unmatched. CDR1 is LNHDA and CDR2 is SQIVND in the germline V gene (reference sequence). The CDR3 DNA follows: TGTGCCAGTAGTATAGGGACAGGACTCTACAATGAGCAGTTCTTC. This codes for CASSIGTGLYNEQFF.

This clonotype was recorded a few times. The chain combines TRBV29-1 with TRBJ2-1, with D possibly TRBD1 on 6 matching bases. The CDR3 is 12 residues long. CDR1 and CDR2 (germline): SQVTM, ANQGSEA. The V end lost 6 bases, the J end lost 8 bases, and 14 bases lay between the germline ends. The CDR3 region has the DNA TGCAGCGTCGGACAGTTTGGGGATGAGCAGTTCTTC. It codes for CSVGQFGDEQFF.

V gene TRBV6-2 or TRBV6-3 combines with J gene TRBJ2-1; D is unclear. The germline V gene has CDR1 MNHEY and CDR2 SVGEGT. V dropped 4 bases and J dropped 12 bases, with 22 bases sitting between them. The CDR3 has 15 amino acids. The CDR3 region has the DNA TGTGCCAGCAGTTCGGTAGCTCTACCTCTCCGATCGCAGTTCTTC. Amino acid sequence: CASSSVALPLRSQFF.

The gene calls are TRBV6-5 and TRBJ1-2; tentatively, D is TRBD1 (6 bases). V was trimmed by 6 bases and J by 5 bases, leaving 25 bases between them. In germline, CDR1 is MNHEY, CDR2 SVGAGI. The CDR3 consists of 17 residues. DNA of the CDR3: TGTGCCAGCAGAAACCGGGACACCGAACAATTTGGGTATGGCTACACCTTC. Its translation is CASRNRDTEQFGYGYTF.

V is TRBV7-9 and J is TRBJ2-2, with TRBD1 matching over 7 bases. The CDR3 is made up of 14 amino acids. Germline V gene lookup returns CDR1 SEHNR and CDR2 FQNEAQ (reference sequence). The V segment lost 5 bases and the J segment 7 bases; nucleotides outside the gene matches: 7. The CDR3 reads CASSPRGQGGELFF. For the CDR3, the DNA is TGTGCCAGCAGCCCGAGGGGGCAAGGCGGGGAGCTGTTTTTT.

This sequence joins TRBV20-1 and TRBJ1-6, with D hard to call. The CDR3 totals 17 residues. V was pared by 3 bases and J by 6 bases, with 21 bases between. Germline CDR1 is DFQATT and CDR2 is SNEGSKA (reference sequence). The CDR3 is CSASPSARLHLNSPLHF. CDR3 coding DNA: TGCAGTGCTAGTCCGTCAGCGAGGCTCCACCTTAATTCACCCCTCCACTTT.

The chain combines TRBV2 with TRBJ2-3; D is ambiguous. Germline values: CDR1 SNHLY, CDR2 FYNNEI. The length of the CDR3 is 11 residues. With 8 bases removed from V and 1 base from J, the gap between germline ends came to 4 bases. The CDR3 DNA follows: TGTGCCAGCGGACGCACAGATACGCAGTATTTT. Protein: CASGRTDTQYF.

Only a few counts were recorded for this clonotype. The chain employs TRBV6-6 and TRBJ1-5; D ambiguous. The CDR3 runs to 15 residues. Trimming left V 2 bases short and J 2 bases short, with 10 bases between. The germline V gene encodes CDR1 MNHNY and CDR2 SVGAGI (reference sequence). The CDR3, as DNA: TGTGCCAGCAGTTACGAAGGGATGGGCAATCAGCCCCAGCATTTT. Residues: CASSYEGMGNQPQHF.

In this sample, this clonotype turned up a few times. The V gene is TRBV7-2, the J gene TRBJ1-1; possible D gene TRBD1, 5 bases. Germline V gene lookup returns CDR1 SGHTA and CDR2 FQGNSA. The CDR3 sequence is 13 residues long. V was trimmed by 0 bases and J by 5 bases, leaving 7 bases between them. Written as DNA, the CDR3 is TGTGCCAGCAGCTTAGCCGCAGGGACTGAAGCTTTCTTT. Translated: CASSLAAGTEAFF. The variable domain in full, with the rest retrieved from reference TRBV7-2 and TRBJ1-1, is GAGVSQSPSNKVTEKGKDVELRCDPISGHTALYWYRQSLGQGLEFLIYFQGNSAPDKSGLPSDRFSAERTGGSVSTLTIQRTQQEDSAVYLCASSLAAGTEAFFGQGTRLTVV.

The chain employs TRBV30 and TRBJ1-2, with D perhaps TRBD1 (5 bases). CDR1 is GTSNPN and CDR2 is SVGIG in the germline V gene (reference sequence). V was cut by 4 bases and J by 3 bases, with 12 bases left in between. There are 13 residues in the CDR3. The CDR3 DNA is TGTGCCTGGAAGAAGGGGATTGACTATGGCTACACCTTC. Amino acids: CAWKKGIDYGYTF. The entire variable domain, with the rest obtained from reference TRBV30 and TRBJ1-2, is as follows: SQTIHQWPATLVQPVGSPLSLECTVEGTSNPNLYWYRQAAGRGLQLLFYSVGIGQISSEVPQNLSASRPQDRQFILSSKKLLLSDSGFYLCAWKKGIDYGYTFGSGTRLTVV.

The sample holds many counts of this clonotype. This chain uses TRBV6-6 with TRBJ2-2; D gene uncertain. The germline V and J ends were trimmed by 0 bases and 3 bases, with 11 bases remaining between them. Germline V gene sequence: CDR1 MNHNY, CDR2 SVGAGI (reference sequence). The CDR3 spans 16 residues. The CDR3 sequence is CASSYSSGLYTGELFF. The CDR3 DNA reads TGTGCCAGCAGTTACTCGAGTGGCTTGTACACCGGGGAGCTGTTTTTT.

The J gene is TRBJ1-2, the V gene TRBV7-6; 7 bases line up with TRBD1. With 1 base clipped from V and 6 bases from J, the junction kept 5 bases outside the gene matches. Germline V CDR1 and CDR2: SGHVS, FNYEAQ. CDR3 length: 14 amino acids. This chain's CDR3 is CASSLVTGEDGYTF. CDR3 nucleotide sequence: TGTGCCAGCAGCTTAGTTACAGGGGAAGATGGCTACACCTTC.

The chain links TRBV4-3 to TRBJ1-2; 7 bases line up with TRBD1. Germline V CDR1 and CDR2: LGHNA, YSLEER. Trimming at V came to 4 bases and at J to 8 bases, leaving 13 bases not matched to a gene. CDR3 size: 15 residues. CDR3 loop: CASSPGTAIGRGYTF. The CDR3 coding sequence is TGCGCCAGCAGCCCCGGGACAGCCATCGGCCGAGGCTACACCTTC.

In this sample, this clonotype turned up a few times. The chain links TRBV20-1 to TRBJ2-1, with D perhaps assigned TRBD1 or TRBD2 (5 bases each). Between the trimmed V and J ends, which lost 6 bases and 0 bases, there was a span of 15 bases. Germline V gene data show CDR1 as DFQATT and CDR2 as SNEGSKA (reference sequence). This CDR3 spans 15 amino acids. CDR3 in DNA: TGCAGTGCGCCGCTTGGGGGTAGCTCCTACAATGAGCAGTTCTTC. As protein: CSAPLGGSSYNEQFF.

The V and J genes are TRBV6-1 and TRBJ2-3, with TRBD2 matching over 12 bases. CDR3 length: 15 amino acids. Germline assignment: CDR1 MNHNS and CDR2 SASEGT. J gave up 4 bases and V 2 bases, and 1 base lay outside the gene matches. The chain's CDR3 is CASSELAGGADTQYF. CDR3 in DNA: TGTGCCAGCAGTGAACTAGCGGGAGGGGCAGATACGCAGTATTTT.

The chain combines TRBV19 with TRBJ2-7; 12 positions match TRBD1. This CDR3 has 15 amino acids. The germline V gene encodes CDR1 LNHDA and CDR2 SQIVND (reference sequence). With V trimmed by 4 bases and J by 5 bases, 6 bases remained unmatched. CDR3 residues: CASSTGGTGGNEQYF. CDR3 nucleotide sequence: TGTGCCAGTAGTACAGGAGGGACAGGGGGCAACGAGCAGTACTTC.

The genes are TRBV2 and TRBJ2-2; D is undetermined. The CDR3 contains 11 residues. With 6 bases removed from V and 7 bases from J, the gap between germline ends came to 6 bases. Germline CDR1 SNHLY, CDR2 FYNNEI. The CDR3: CASRVGGELFF. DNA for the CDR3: TGTGCCAGCAGAGTGGGCGGGGAGCTGTTTTTT.

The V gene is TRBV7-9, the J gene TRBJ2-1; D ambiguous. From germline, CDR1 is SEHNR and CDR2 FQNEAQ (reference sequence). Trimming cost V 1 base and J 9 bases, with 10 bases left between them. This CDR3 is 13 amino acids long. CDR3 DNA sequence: TGTGCCAGCAGCTTAGTGGCCGGAGCTGAGCAGTTCTTC. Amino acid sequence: CASSLVAGAEQFF.

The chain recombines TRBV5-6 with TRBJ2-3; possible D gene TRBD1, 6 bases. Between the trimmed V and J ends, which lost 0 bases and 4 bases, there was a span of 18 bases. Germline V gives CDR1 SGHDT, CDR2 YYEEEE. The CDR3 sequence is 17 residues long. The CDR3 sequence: CASSLEVGRGGSDTQYF. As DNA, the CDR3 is TGTGCCAGCAGCTTGGAGGTTGGCAGGGGCGGATCAGATACGCAGTATTTT.

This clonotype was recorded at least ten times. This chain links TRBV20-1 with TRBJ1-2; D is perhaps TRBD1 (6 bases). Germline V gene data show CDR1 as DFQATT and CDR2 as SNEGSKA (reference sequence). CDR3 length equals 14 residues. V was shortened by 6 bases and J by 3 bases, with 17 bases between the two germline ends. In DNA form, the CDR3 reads TGCAGTGCCATTTACGTCGGGGGCGACTATGGCTACACCTTC. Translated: CSAIYVGGDYGYTF.

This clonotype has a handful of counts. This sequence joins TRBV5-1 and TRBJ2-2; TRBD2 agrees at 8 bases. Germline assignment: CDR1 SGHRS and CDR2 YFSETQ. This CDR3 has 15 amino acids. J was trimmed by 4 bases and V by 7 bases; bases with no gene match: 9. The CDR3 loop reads CASGLSGVPTGELFF. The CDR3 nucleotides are TGCGCCAGCGGCCTTAGCGGGGTTCCCACCGGGGAGCTGTTTTTT.

CDR3 residues: CASSLTMTPGGFYEQYF. The DNA for the CDR3 is TGTGCCAGCAGTTTAACCATGACCCCAGGGGGCTTTTACGAGCAGTACTTC. The J gene is TRBJ2-7, the V gene TRBV27; 8 positions agree with TRBD1. Trimming at V came to 2 bases and at J to 4 bases, leaving 13 bases not matched to a gene. CDR3 length: 17 residues. Germline CDR1 is MNHEY and CDR2 is SMNVEV (reference sequence).

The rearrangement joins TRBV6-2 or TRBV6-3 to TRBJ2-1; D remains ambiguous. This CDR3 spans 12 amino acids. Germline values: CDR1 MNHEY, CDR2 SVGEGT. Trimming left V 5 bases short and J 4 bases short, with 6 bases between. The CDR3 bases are TGTGCCAGCAGTCACCTTTACAATGAGCAGTTCTTC. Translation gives CASSHLYNEQFF.

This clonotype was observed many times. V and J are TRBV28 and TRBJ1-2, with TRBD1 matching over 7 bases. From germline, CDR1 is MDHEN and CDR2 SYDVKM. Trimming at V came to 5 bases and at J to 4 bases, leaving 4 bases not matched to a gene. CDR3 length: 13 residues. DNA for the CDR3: TGTGCCAGCAGTCCCGGGACAGTCTATGGCTACACCTTC. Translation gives CASSPGTVYGYTF.

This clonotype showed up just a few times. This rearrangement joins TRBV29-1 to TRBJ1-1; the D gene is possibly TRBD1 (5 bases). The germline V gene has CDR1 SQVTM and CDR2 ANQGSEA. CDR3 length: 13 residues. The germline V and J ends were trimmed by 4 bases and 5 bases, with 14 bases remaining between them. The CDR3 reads CSVGSQGGTEAFF. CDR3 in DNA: TGCAGCGTTGGGTCGCAGGGCGGGACTGAAGCTTTCTTT.

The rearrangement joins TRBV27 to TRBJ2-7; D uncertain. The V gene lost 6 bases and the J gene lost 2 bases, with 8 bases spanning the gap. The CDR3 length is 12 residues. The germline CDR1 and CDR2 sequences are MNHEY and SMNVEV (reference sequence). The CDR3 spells CASRHGTYEQYF. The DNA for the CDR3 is TGTGCCAGCAGGCATGGGACCTACGAGCAGTACTTC.

CDR3 nucleotides: TGTGCCAGCAGTTCCCCAAGGAAAGAGACCCAGTACTTC. Its translation is CASSSPRKETQYF. The chain combines TRBV28 with TRBJ2-5, with D uncertain. Germline values: CDR1 MDHEN, CDR2 SYDVKM. This CDR3 has 13 residues. Trimming removed 4 bases at V and 3 bases at J, with 9 bases between. The full variable domain, with the rest looked up from reference TRBV28 and TRBJ2-5, is DVKVTQSSRYLVKRTGEKVFLECVQDMDHENMFWYRQDPGLGLRLIYFSYDVKMKEKGDIPEGYSVSREKKERFSLILESASTNQTSMYLCASSSPRKETQYFGPGTRLLVL.

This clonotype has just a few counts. CDR3 nucleotides: TGCAGCGTTGGGGGTGGAAATAATGAAAAACTGTTTTTT. It codes for CSVGGGNNEKLFF. The V and J genes are TRBV29-1 and TRBJ1-4; D call uncertain. V lost 4 bases to trimming and J lost 4 bases, with 10 bases between them. The CDR3 is 13 residues long. In germline, CDR1 is SQVTM, CDR2 ANQGSEA.

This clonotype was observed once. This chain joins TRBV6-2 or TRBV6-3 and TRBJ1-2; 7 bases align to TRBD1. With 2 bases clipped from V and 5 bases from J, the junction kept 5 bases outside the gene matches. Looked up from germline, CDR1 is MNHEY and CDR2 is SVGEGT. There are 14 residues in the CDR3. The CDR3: CASSYKGARYGYTF. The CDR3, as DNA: TGTGCCAGCAGTTACAAGGGGGCGCGATATGGCTACACCTTC.

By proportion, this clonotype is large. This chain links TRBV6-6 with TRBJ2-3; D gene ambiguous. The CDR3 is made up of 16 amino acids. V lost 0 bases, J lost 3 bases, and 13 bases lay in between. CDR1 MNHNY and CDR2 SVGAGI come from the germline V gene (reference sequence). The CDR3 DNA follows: TGTGCCAGCAGTTACTCACCCCAGCTTGGGACAGATACGCAGTATTTT. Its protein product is CASSYSPQLGTDTQYF.

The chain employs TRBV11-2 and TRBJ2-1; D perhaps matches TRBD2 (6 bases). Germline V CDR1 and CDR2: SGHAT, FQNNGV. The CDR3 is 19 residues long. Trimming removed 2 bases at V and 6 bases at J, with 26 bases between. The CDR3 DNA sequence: TGTGCCAGCAGCTTACGACTGAAGCCCACCCTCTCCGGGGGCAATGAGCAGTTCTTC. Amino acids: CASSLRLKPTLSGGNEQFF.